These 28 T cell receptor beta chains were all obtained from the same sample, sequenced in a study of early T cells in non-severe SARS-CoV-2 infection. MiXCR was run by TCRdb on the 5' RACE reads, yielding one entry per CDR3 protein. The table lists about 66,000 distinct CDR3 sequences, roughly 18% of them singletons. Source: whole blood, taken at baseline. Receptors were obtained from an adult who was a healthcare worker with PCR-confirmed SARS-CoV-2 infection or an uninfected control (not recorded which).

This clonotype was recorded only once. The V and J genes are TRBV28 and TRBJ1-1; TRBD1 aligns across 8 bases. Germline V CDR1 and CDR2: MDHEN, SYDVKM. The CDR3 sequence is 11 residues long. The V and J ends lost 4 bases and 11 bases, in that order; junction bases with no gene match: 3. The CDR3 nucleotides read TGTGCCAGCAGTTCCAGGGGGCGGGCTTTCTTT. Encoded protein: CASSSRGRAFF.

This clonotype was seen repeatedly, ten times or more. The chain recombines TRBV5-6 with TRBJ2-5, with TRBD1 matching over 9 bases. The CDR3 is made up of 15 amino acids. J lost 6 bases, V lost 4 bases, and 10 bases had no gene match. The germline V gene has CDR1 SGHDT and CDR2 YYEEEE. DNA for the CDR3: TGTGCCAGCAGCCGCCCGGGACAGGGTTCGCAGACCCAGTACTTC. As protein: CASSRPGQGSQTQYF.

Only a few counts were recorded for this clonotype. The V call is TRBV7-2, the J call TRBJ1-2; TRBD1 matches 8 bases. The CDR3 consists of 17 residues. CDR1 is SGHTA and CDR2 is FQGNSA in the germline V gene. The J segment lost 6 bases and the V segment lost 4 bases, leaving 16 bases of the junction unmatched. DNA of the CDR3: TGTGCCAGCAGCTACAGCGCCCGAGGACAGGGAGGGGATGGCTACACCTTC. Translation gives CASSYSARGQGGDGYTF.

The chain recombines TRBV20-1 with TRBJ1-1, with D unresolved. V was trimmed by 0 bases and J by 1 base, leaving 6 bases between them. The CDR3 runs to 13 residues. Germline V CDR1 and CDR2: DFQATT, SNEGSKA (reference sequence). The DNA of the CDR3 is TGCAGTGCTAGAGATCCAACGAACACTGAAGCTTTCTTT. This codes for CSARDPTNTEAFF.

This clonotype was picked up many times. The chain employs TRBV6-1 and TRBJ1-4, with D perhaps matching TRBD1 (5 bases). The CDR3 consists of 17 residues. Germline V gives CDR1 MNHNS, CDR2 SASEGT. Trimming left V 2 bases short and J 6 bases short, with 19 bases between. This CDR3 is CASSESASARVDEKLFF. Here the CDR3 DNA reads TGTGCCAGCAGTGAATCCGCAAGTGCCAGGGTCGATGAAAAACTGTTTTTT.

This clonotype has just a few counts. The rearrangement joins TRBV4-1 to TRBJ2-1; D is unresolved. Per the germline V gene, CDR1 is MGHRA and CDR2 is YSYEKL. This CDR3 is 14 amino acids long. Trimming left V 1 base short and J 8 bases short, with 12 bases between. The CDR3 here is CASSQGTRVHEQFF. The CDR3, as DNA: TGCGCCAGCAGCCAAGGGACCCGGGTCCATGAGCAGTTCTTC.

J is TRBJ1-1 and V is TRBV20-1, with a tentative D call TRBD1 (6 bases). V gave up 4 bases and J gave up 6 bases, with 15 bases separating them. Per germline, CDR1 DFQATT and CDR2 SNEGSKA (reference sequence). The CDR3 is made up of 13 amino acids. The CDR3 nucleotides are TGCAGTGCTACCCTGGCGGGGGGCGCTGAAGCTTTCTTT. It yields the protein CSATLAGGAEAFF.

This clonotype came up once. CDR3 loop: CASTGRINYGYTF. CDR3 nucleotide sequence: TGTGCCAGTACGGGACGGATTAACTATGGCTACACCTTC. The gene calls are TRBV28 and TRBJ1-2; D is possibly TRBD1 (5 bases). Trimming shortened V by 9 bases and J by 1 base, and 12 bases separated the two germline ends. The CDR3 runs 13 residues. The V gene's germline CDR1 is MDHEN and CDR2 SYDVKM.

The chain is built from TRBV20-1 and TRBJ1-4, with D perhaps TRBD1 (6 bases). V was shortened by 6 bases and J by 0 bases, with 11 bases between the two germline ends. The germline V gene encodes CDR1 DFQATT and CDR2 SNEGSKA (reference sequence). This CDR3 has 14 amino acids. CDR3: CSAEQGATNEKLFF. The CDR3 DNA is TGCAGTGCAGAACAGGGTGCAACTAATGAAAAACTGTTTTTT.

CDR3 loop: CASIARARNGEQFF. DNA of the CDR3: TGTGCCAGTATCGCCAGGGCCCGTAACGGTGAGCAGTTCTTC. The V call is TRBV19, the J call TRBJ2-1; D perhaps matches TRBD1 (5 bases). Trimming removed 7 bases at V and 9 bases at J, with 19 bases between. This CDR3 contains 14 residues. Per the germline V gene, CDR1 is LNHDA and CDR2 is SQIVND (reference sequence).

This clonotype was picked up many times. V is TRBV6-5 and J is TRBJ2-1, with TRBD2 matching over 11 bases. The CDR3 contains 14 residues. Trimming removed 5 bases from V and 12 bases from J; junction bases left unmatched: 9. Germline V CDR1 and CDR2: MNHEY, SVGAGI. The CDR3 bases are TGTGCCAGCAGTCCGGGACTAGCGGAAAACGGGCAGTTCTTC. Translation gives CASSPGLAENGQFF.

This chain connects TRBV7-2 to TRBJ1-5; D may be TRBD1 (5 bases). CDR3 length: 15 residues. V shed 5 bases and J shed 6 bases, with 17 bases lying between them. Per the germline V gene, CDR1 is SGHTA and CDR2 is FQGNSA. The CDR3 sequence: CASSRDGGLGQPQHF. The CDR3 region has the DNA TGTGCCAGCAGCCGGGACGGCGGGTTAGGTCAGCCCCAGCATTTT.

This clonotype was detected a few times. The V gene is TRBV14, the J gene TRBJ2-1; 7 bases are a match to TRBD2. The CDR3 is 15 amino acids. Per the germline V gene, CDR1 is SGHDN and CDR2 is FVKESK. Unmatched junction bases numbered 5, after V lost 4 bases and J lost 2 bases. CDR3: CASSRDYSAYNEQFF. The CDR3 DNA is TGTGCCAGCAGCCGGGACTATTCGGCCTACAATGAGCAGTTCTTC.

This clonotype was seen a handful of times. The chain links TRBV20-1 to TRBJ2-7; possibly TRBD2 for D (6 bases). The CDR3 contains 15 residues. Trimming removed 0 bases from V and 2 bases from J, with 14 bases in between. Germline CDR1 is DFQATT and CDR2 is SNEGSKA (reference sequence). CDR3 in amino acids: CSARDPNGGPYEQYF. CDR3 in DNA: TGCAGTGCTAGAGATCCGAACGGGGGTCCCTACGAGCAGTACTTC.

The chain is built from TRBV29-1 and TRBJ1-1; D is perhaps TRBD1 (5 bases). The CDR3 sequence is 13 residues long. V was clipped by 0 bases and J by 3 bases, with 8 bases between them. CDR1 is SQVTM, CDR2 ANQGSEA, per germline. The CDR3 loop reads CSVEDGAYTEAFF. The CDR3 DNA reads as TGCAGCGTTGAAGATGGGGCTTACACTGAAGCTTTCTTT.

This clonotype came up many times. The V call is TRBV9, the J call TRBJ2-2; 7 nucleotides line up with TRBD2. The CDR3 is made up of 12 amino acids. Unmatched junction bases numbered 3, after V lost 3 bases and J lost 10 bases. Germline-derived CDR1 and CDR2 are SGDLS and YYNGEE. In DNA, the CDR3 is TGTGCCAGCAGCGGGGGGGGACCGGAGCTGTTTTTT. Protein: CASSGGGPELFF.

The chain joins TRBV30 to TRBJ2-7, with a possible D match to TRBD1 (5 bases). Trimming took off 0 bases at V and 3 bases at J, with 12 bases between the two ends. Per the germline V gene, CDR1 is GTSNPN and CDR2 is SVGIG (reference sequence). The CDR3 has 14 residues. CDR3 amino acids: CAWSVRIDSYEQYF. CDR3 nucleotide sequence: TGTGCCTGGAGTGTACGGATCGACAGCTACGAGCAGTACTTC.

V is TRBV4-2 and J is TRBJ1-4, with D hard to call. The length of the CDR3 is 19 residues. The germline gives CDR1 LGHNA, CDR2 YNFKEQ. Trimming removed 4 bases at V and 0 bases at J, with 21 bases between. CDR3 residues: CASSRIDVTPLATNEKLFF. DNA for the CDR3: TGTGCCAGCAGCCGAATAGATGTGACTCCACTAGCAACTAATGAAAAACTGTTTTTT.

This chain connects TRBV6-5 to TRBJ2-7; tentatively, D is TRBD1 (6 bases). CDR1 and CDR2 from the germline V gene are MNHEY and SVGAGI. Trimming took 5 bases from V and 4 from J, leaving 15 bases between them. The CDR3 totals 14 residues. Here the CDR3 reads CASSTPQGKYEQYF. The CDR3 region has the DNA TGTGCCAGCAGTACCCCCCAGGGGAAGTACGAGCAGTACTTC.

Ten or more counts support this clonotype. The V and J genes are TRBV27 and TRBJ2-2; no definite D call. The V end was cut by 8 bases, the J end by 1 base, with 8 bases between. The germline V gene encodes CDR1 MNHEY and CDR2 SMNVEV (reference sequence). The CDR3 sequence is 13 residues long. The CDR3 protein is CASEELNTGELFF. CDR3 in DNA: TGTGCCAGCGAGGAGTTGAACACCGGGGAGCTGTTTTTT.

The V and J genes are TRBV21-1 and TRBJ1-1; TRBD1 is the table's D call, not checked against the DNA. TRBV21-1 is shown as a pseudogene. The CDR3 extends over 15 amino acids. The CDR3 coding sequence is TGTGCCAGCAGCCCACCGGGACAGGTGAACACTGAAGCTTTCTTT. This encodes CASSPPGQVNTEAFF.

The V call is TRBV20-1, the J call TRBJ1-1, with 9 positions matching TRBD1. Unmatched junction bases numbered 2, after V lost 4 bases and J lost 5 bases. Germline V gives CDR1 DFQATT, CDR2 SNEGSKA (reference sequence). This CDR3 is 12 amino acids long. CDR3 DNA sequence: TGCAGTGCTAAAGGGACAGGGACTGAAGCTTTCTTT. Amino acids: CSAKGTGTEAFF.

This clonotype was seen many times. J is TRBJ2-7 and V is TRBV3-1; D unclear. Looked up from germline, CDR1 is LGHDT and CDR2 is YNNKEL (reference sequence). With 3 bases removed from V and 2 bases from J, the gap between germline ends came to 5 bases. This CDR3 spans 12 amino acids. The CDR3 DNA sequence: TGTGCCAGCAGCCAGGCAGCCTACGAGCAGTACTTC. Its protein is CASSQAAYEQYF.

This clonotype was seen a handful of times. An end of the junction differs from the germline gene, which may be a read error. J is TRBJ2-2 and V is TRBV10-1; the D gene could be TRBD1 or TRBD2 (5 bases each). Germline V lookup: CDR1 WNHNN, CDR2 SYGVQD (reference sequence). This CDR3 region has 14 residues. The CDR3: CASSRTDNTGELFF. As DNA, the CDR3 is TGCGCCAGCAGCAGGACGGACAACACCGGGGAGCTTTTTTTT.

This clonotype occurred a few times. The chain recombines TRBV5-4 with TRBJ2-7; possibly TRBD2 for D (6 bases). The germline V gene has CDR1 SGHNT and CDR2 YYREEE (reference sequence). CDR3 size: 16 residues. Trimming took off 0 bases at V and 2 bases at J, with 15 bases between the two ends. The CDR3 is CASSLGGARTPYEQYF. The CDR3 bases are TGTGCCAGCAGCTTGGGCGGGGCACGGACCCCCTACGAGCAGTACTTC.

The sample holds a few counts of this clonotype. The chain is built from TRBV19 and TRBJ1-5; 8 nucleotides match TRBD1. The germline gives CDR1 LNHDA, CDR2 SQIVND (reference sequence). CDR3 length equals 17 residues. J was trimmed by 4 bases and V by 3 bases; bases with no gene match: 11. The CDR3 sequence: CASSIGQGAIANQPQHF. The CDR3 nucleotides read TGTGCCAGTAGTATCGGGCAGGGGGCAATTGCGAATCAGCCCCAGCATTTT.

The chain carries TRBV4-3 and TRBJ1-4; D perhaps matches TRBD1 (5 bases). The V end lost 0 bases, the J end lost 2 bases, and 7 bases lay between the germline ends. The CDR3 spans 15 residues. The germline V gene has CDR1 LGHNA and CDR2 YSLEER. The CDR3 bases are TGCGCCAGCAGCCAAGATGGGGGTACTAATGAAAAACTGTTTTTT. This sequence encodes CASSQDGGTNEKLFF.

This clonotype was counted between two and nine times. The chain employs TRBV20-1 and TRBJ2-1, with D possibly being TRBD2 (5 bases). Germline V gene data show CDR1 as DFQATT and CDR2 as SNEGSKA (reference sequence). The CDR3 consists of 18 residues. V lost 6 bases to trimming and J lost 0 bases, with 24 bases between them. CDR3 nucleotide sequence: TGCAGTGCCCACTTGCTCCCGAGAACGGGAAACTCCTACAATGAGCAGTTCTTC. This translates into CSAHLLPRTGNSYNEQFF.